This T cell receptor (beta chain) was profiled in a study of long-term antiretroviral therapy in people with HIV (dated by TCRdb to 2022 to 2024). About the full investigation: Collection of the earliest samples took place about a decade ahead of the 2015 WHO recommendation for immediate ART, at a time when ART was typically delayed until CD4 counts fell. Of the roughly 30 participants with HIV, ten to eleven were female. The cohort contributed roughly 190 cryopreserved PBMC samples from fewer than 35 adults with confirmed HIV infection, collected serially over a mean of around 6 years (range 1-12). No cross-contamination during QIAcube processing was shown when test extractions of a monoclonal T-cell line were performed alongside fewer than 40 polyclonal samples. Whether ART initiation and durable HIV suppression were associated with changes in peripheral blood TRB repertoire composition and diversity was tested in a retrospective serial study.

Inclusion was restricted to participants for whom at least one PBMC sample before ART initiation and at least two post-ART samples were available. Treatment was received in the United States of America by all participants with HIV. Before DNA extraction, cryopreserved samples containing 1-10 million PBMC were thawed and washed. At the time of the earliest PBMC sample for each participant with HIV, ages ranged from roughly 23 to 55 years. Each participant contributed PBMC samples from 1-4 timepoints before ART initiation and 2-8 timepoints after ART initiation, with a median of 7 samples. For every participant, serial HIV viral load, CD4+ T-cell count, ART history and demographic data were obtained. A Qiagen kit on a QIAcube was used to extract genomic DNA from unsorted PBMC, with samples processed in batches of 12. The immunoSEQ hsTCRB v3.0 assay was used at survey level resolution to sequence the TRB variable region. A depth of roughly 35,000-55,000 T-cell genomes per sample was targeted for TRB sequencing. TRB libraries were pooled and sequenced on an Illumina MiSeq using a v3 150-cycle kit. The study's processing was this. Repertoire analysis ran in R within a reproducible Nextflow workflow covering QC, data transformation and analysis. LymphoSeq2, an R package for AIRR-Seq data exploration, was used to implement custom analyses. A handful of samples that produced fewer than 5000 total TRB sequences were removed, so 190 or so HIV repertoires were analyzed. Among the approximately 190 HIV repertoires that were kept, roughly 58 were collected before ART initiation and about 130 were collected after ART initiation. Repertoires were downsampled to 5000 TRB nucleotide sequences, and summary statistics were averaged over 100 downsampling iterations. Only TRB sequences with CDR3 regions of at least seven amino acids were retained for analysis. Two measures captured diversity: a Shannon entropy-derived clonality score and the Gini coefficient. In repertoire networks, the top 5000 CDR3 amino acid sequences were linked whenever an edit distance of one separated two sequences. For TRB CDR3 amino acid sequences, antigen specificity groups and MHC restriction were predicted with GLIPH2. To flag known associations with CMV, EBV, HIV or tissue antigens, CDR3 amino acid sequences were compared against VDJdb and McPAS-TCR. Pre-ART, post-ART and control groups were compared with Wilcoxon signed-rank tests and Holm-Bonferroni correction. Sourced from immuneACCESS, this table was stored by TCRdb with only in-frame sequences that have V and J called. A share of the clones is absent; for the studies checked, an unresolved V gene accounts for under half, and the remainder has no known explanation. V, J and clone size reflect that table, while D and trimming were determined from the DNA. The table for this sample lists just over 35,000 clones; roughly 88% of them were counted only once. Of the sample, 10% is held by the ten largest clones.

Points the paper makes about the study in general: The samples span the years 2004 to 2017, and the ART regimens used may be less effective than current regimens. Unsorted PBMC were profiled instead of sorted CD4+ and CD8+ T cells because pre-ART samples had limited cell numbers. Inferences about post-ART repertoire changes are limited because no data were available on ART adherence, viral resistance or therapy changes. Starting ART was linked to a significant rise in TRB diversity, yet even after long-term ART the diversity remained significantly lower than in transplant donor controls. HIV repertoires had narrower CDR3 length ranges than controls, and the network structure suggested an antigen-experienced repertoire that shifted only slightly toward naive after ART. The repertoire was dominated across all time points by expanded TRB clones identified before ART initiation, although this dominance was seen to fluctuate and to decrease in many PLHIV after ART. Since PBMC availability was limited, sequencing covered only the TCR beta chain, with no alpha chain pairing.

Remarks on this clone: It lacks a known antigen. Base quality data are lacking; no much larger clone is found one base away.

The sequence was collected from a man aged 18 to 30 with HIV. The sample in question was unsorted PBMCs, obtained 2.2 years after starting antiretroviral therapy.

Here is the DNA: TGTGCCAGCAGCGACCAACCGCGGTCCCATTCCACAGATACGCAGTATTTT. Its product reads: CASSDQPRSHSTDTQYF. The chain is assembled from TRBV2 and TRBJ2-3; the D gene lacks a confident call. Measured from the cysteine to the phenylalanine, the CDR3 is 17 residues long. Here the CDR3 DNA is all that survives: 51 bases in frame from base 1. V sheds 6 bases and J sheds 2 bases, leaving 21 bases between their ends. According to the germline V gene, CDR1 reads SNHLY and CDR2 reads FYNNEI.